These 5 T cell receptor beta chains share one sample of origin, sequenced in a study of cytomegalovirus exposure and HLA in healthy donors. PCR employed 60 Vbeta and 13 Jbeta primers. TCRdb keeps only in-frame clones here, not all; method: immunoSEQ multiplex PCR. The table records tens of thousands of clones, 70% to 90% of them present only once. The sample taken for sequencing was PBMCs. These receptors all come from a man between 18 and 29 years old in good health and CMV-seronegative.

This chain uses TRBV7-3 with TRBJ2-2; 8 bases map to TRBD1. With V trimmed by 5 bases and J by 2 bases, 4 bases remained unmatched. The germline gives CDR1 SGHTA, CDR2 FQGTGA. The CDR3 has 15 amino acids. In DNA form, the CDR3 reads TGTGCCAGCAGCGGACAGGGCCGAAACACCGGGGAGCTGTTTTTT. It yields the protein CASSGQGRNTGELFF.

The rearrangement uses TRBV5-1 and TRBJ2-5; D remains ambiguous. The DNA end favors TRBJ2-7, so the J call may be wrong. Germline V gene lookup returns CDR1 SGHRS and CDR2 YFSETQ. The CDR3 is 11 amino acids. The CDR3 reads CASSTGYEQYF. Here the CDR3 DNA reads TGCGCCAGCAGCACCGGTTACGAGCAGTACTTC.

The J gene is TRBJ1-5, the V gene TRBV25-1, with a weak D call TRBD1 (5 bases). Germline-derived CDR1 and CDR2 are MGHDK and SYGVNS. The CDR3 is made up of 14 amino acids. V was cut by 5 bases and J by 7 bases, with 15 bases left in between. CDR3 region: CASSQAGWRQPQHF. The CDR3, as DNA: TGTGCCAGCAGTCAGGCAGGGTGGAGACAGCCCCAGCATTTT.

This chain connects TRBV11-1 to TRBJ2-7, with D possibly TRBD2 on 6 matching bases. CDR1 SGHAT and CDR2 FQDESV come from the germline V gene (reference sequence). This CDR3 comprises 14 residues. The V gene lost 1 base and the J gene lost 5 bases, with 12 bases spanning the gap. CDR3 loop: CASSLVRGIDEQYF. In nucleotides, the CDR3 is TGTGCCAGCAGCTTAGTTCGGGGGATCGACGAGCAGTACTTC.

The chain uses TRBV28 and TRBJ2-1; 8 bases are shared with TRBD2. Trimming took 4 bases from V and 5 from J; bases not matched to a gene: 10. Germline CDR1 and CDR2: MDHEN and SYDVKM. This CDR3 comprises 16 residues. The DNA for the CDR3 is TGTGCCAGCAGTTACGGGGGACTAGGCTTCAACAATGAGCAGTTCTTC. Amino acids: CASSYGGLGFNNEQFF.